What follows describes a single T cell receptor beta chain. Antigen: not known. The data stem from a study of beta chain features in type 1 diabetes. Study-wide results and limits: Shorter TCRB CDR3s, moderately but significantly so, were found in Type 1 diabetes patients in all four CD4+ subsets.

The whole isolated RNA underwent reverse transcription, so sequencing captured expressed TCRB transcripts. The protocol was immunoSEQ multiplex PCR, while the TCRdb copy is restricted to in-frame clones and leaves out a portion. This table has 300,000 or so clones, approximately 12% appearing once. V shed 5 bases and J 6 bases; nucleotides not matched to a gene: 7. The length of the CDR3 is 12 residues. Germline assignment: CDR1 GTSNPN and CDR2 SVGIG (reference sequence). Sorting based on CD45RO/CCR7/CD25/CD127/CD95/CD27 separated CD4+ naive, central memory, regulatory and stem cell-like memory cells. Purity of each sorted population was above 95%.

The source is a woman between 18 and 29 years old with type 1 diabetes. The chain has TRBV30 and TRBJ2-7; 7 nucleotides agree with TRBD1. The sample was naive CD4+ T cells from blood. The DNA for the CDR3 is TGTGCCTGGGGTAACCAGGGGGTCGAGCAGTACTTC. Amino acid sequence: CAWGNQGVEQYF. The variable domain in full, completed from reference TRBV30 and TRBJ2-7, reads SQTIHQWPATLVQPVGSPLSLECTVEGTSNPNLYWYRQAAGRGLQLLFYSVGIGQISSEVPQNLSASRPQDRQFILSSKKLLLSDSGFYLCAWGNQGVEQYFGPGTRLTVT.